Listed below are T cell receptor beta chains from one sample, sequenced in a study of blood T cells in healthy people across ages. TCRdb reprocessed the 5' RACE reads via MiXCR and lists one record per CDR3 protein. The table lists around 600,000 distinct CDR3 sequences, around 48% of them singletons. Sequenced input: blood. Source of these receptors: a man older than 75 in good health. The CDR3 runs from the conserved cysteine through the conserved F or W. Fields, in order: D gene, V gene, clone size, J gene, CDR3 DNA, CDR3 protein. D genes are given only for firm matches. Size is stated for part of the rows, as once, few or many counts, or as a class when the clone is expanded.

d_gene: TRBD2; v_gene: TRBV4-1; abundance: -; j_gene: TRBJ2-3; CDR3nt: TGCGCCAGCAGCCAAGATCCAGCGGGGGGGCTGGGTACGCAGTATTTT; CDR3aa: CASSQDPAGGLGTQYF
d_gene: TRBD2; v_gene: TRBV7-2; abundance: -; j_gene: TRBJ2-5; CDR3nt: TGTGCCAGCAGCCTGAGAGGGACTAGCGGGAGAGGTCAAACCCAGTACTTC; CDR3aa: CASSLRGTSGRGQTQYF
d_gene: TRBD1; v_gene: TRBV10-3; abundance: -; j_gene: TRBJ2-7; CDR3nt: TGTGCCATCAGTGAGTCGACTCCAGGGGGTGGCGAGCAGTACTTC; CDR3aa: CAISESTPGGGEQYF
d_gene: TRBD2; v_gene: TRBV10-3; abundance: -; j_gene: TRBJ2-1; CDR3nt: TGTGCCATCAGTGAACGTTCGAGCGGGAGGGACAATGAGCAGTTCTTC; CDR3aa: CAISERSSGRDNEQFF
d_gene: TRBD1; v_gene: TRBV6-1; abundance: -; j_gene: TRBJ2-5; CDR3nt: TGTGCCACCATACTCGGACAGGGCCAAGAGACCCAGTACTTC; CDR3aa: CATILGQGQETQYF
d_gene: -; v_gene: TRBV10-3; abundance: -; j_gene: TRBJ2-7; CDR3nt: TGTGCCATCAGTGAGTCGAATCGGGCCAAGTACTTC; CDR3aa: CAISESNRAKYF
d_gene: -; v_gene: TRBV20-1; abundance: -; j_gene: TRBJ2-7; CDR3nt: TGCAGTGCTAGAGACAGAAAAAGCTCCTACGAGCAGTACTTC; CDR3aa: CSARDRKSSYEQYF
d_gene: TRBD2; v_gene: TRBV4-3; abundance: -; j_gene: TRBJ2-3; CDR3nt: TGCGCCAGCAGCCATGCCCTGGGGGGATCTCGGACTAGCGGGAGGGCAGATACGCAGTATTTT; CDR3aa: CASSHALGGSRTSGRADTQYF
d_gene: -; v_gene: TRBV3-1; abundance: few; j_gene: TRBJ2-1; CDR3nt: TGTGCCAGCAGCCAGATGGTCAACAATGAGCAGTTCTTC; CDR3aa: CASSQMVNNEQFF
d_gene: -; v_gene: TRBV29-1; abundance: many; j_gene: TRBJ1-5; CDR3nt: TGCAGCGTTGACAGGGGCAATCAGCCCCAGCATTTT; CDR3aa: CSVDRGNQPQHF
d_gene: -; v_gene: TRBV20-1; abundance: -; j_gene: TRBJ2-7; CDR3nt: TGCAGTGCGGACTCCGGGACTTCCCCGGGGTACGAGCAGTACTTC; CDR3aa: CSADSGTSPGYEQYF
d_gene: TRBD1; v_gene: TRBV6-5; abundance: many; j_gene: TRBJ2-2; CDR3nt: TGTGCCAGCAGTTATGGAGCCGGGGCAGGGGGCCTCTATAGGACCGGGGAGCTGTTTTTT; CDR3aa: CASSYGAGAGGLYRTGELFF
d_gene: -; v_gene: TRBV7-2; abundance: -; j_gene: TRBJ1-1; CDR3nt: TGTGCCAGCAGCTCCTCGAGATCTGAAGCTTTCTTT; CDR3aa: CASSSSRSEAFF
d_gene: -; v_gene: TRBV5-1; abundance: -; j_gene: TRBJ2-5; CDR3nt: TGCGCCAGCAGCTTGGCAGGGCAGGGGCAAGAGACCCAGTACTTC; CDR3aa: CASSLAGQGQETQYF
d_gene: -; v_gene: TRBV9; abundance: once; j_gene: TRBJ1-2; CDR3nt: TGTGCCAGCAGCGCAGGCAGGGGACCGGGGAACTATGGCTACACCTTC; CDR3aa: CASSAGRGPGNYGYTF
d_gene: -; v_gene: TRBV12-3/TRBV12-4; abundance: few; j_gene: TRBJ1-6; CDR3nt: TGTGCCAGCAGTTCCATGGGGGATTCACCCCTCCACTTT; CDR3aa: CASSSMGDSPLHF
d_gene: -; v_gene: TRBV29-1; abundance: few; j_gene: TRBJ1-1; CDR3nt: TGCAGCGTTCGCCCCCCCGGGACTGAAGCTTTCTTT; CDR3aa: CSVRPPGTEAFF
d_gene: TRBD1; v_gene: TRBV6-5; abundance: many; j_gene: TRBJ1-4; CDR3nt: TGTGCCAGCAGTTACGACAGGGCCGAAAATGAAAAACTGTTTTTT; CDR3aa: CASSYDRAENEKLFF
d_gene: -; v_gene: TRBV20-1; abundance: -; j_gene: TRBJ2-1; CDR3nt: TGCAGTGCTAGAGATGGGCAGAGCTCCTACAATGAGCAGTTCTTC; CDR3aa: CSARDGQSSYNEQFF
d_gene: -; v_gene: TRBV27; abundance: -; j_gene: TRBJ2-7; CDR3nt: TGTGCCAGCAGTTTAGGGAGGGGGTCCTCCTACGAGCAGTACTTC; CDR3aa: CASSLGRGSSYEQYF
d_gene: -; v_gene: TRBV7-3; abundance: few; j_gene: TRBJ2-7; CDR3nt: TGTGCCAGCAGCCGAGGACCGCTCTACGAGCAGTACTTC; CDR3aa: CASSRGPLYEQYF
d_gene: -; v_gene: TRBV6-5; abundance: -; j_gene: TRBJ1-2; CDR3nt: TGTGCCAGCAGTTACCTAACAGGAGCTAACTATGGCTACACCTTC; CDR3aa: CASSYLTGANYGYTF
d_gene: -; v_gene: TRBV27; abundance: -; j_gene: TRBJ2-7; CDR3nt: TGTGCCAGAATGGATTTCTACTCCTACGAGCAGTACTTC; CDR3aa: CARMDFYSYEQYF
d_gene: TRBD2; v_gene: TRBV7-2; abundance: many; j_gene: TRBJ2-5; CDR3nt: TGTGCCAGCAGTTTTGCGGGGGAGGAGACCCAGTACTTC; CDR3aa: CASSFAGEETQYF
d_gene: -; v_gene: TRBV7-9; abundance: few; j_gene: TRBJ2-1; CDR3nt: TGTGCCAGCAGCCCGGCGGGGTTATTGTACAATGAGCAGTTCTTC; CDR3aa: CASSPAGLLYNEQFF
d_gene: TRBD2; v_gene: TRBV7-8; abundance: once; j_gene: TRBJ2-3; CDR3nt: TGTGCCAGCAGCTTATGGCTAGCTAGCGGGACAGATACGCAGTATTTT; CDR3aa: CASSLWLASGTDTQYF
d_gene: -; v_gene: TRBV20-1; abundance: few; j_gene: TRBJ2-7; CDR3nt: TGCAGTGCGATTCTGGACAGTCCCTACGAGCAGTACTTC; CDR3aa: CSAILDSPYEQYF
d_gene: -; v_gene: TRBV20-1; abundance: -; j_gene: TRBJ2-5; CDR3nt: TGCAGTGCTAGATCTGAGGGCCGGGAGACCCAGTACTTC; CDR3aa: CSARSEGRETQYF
d_gene: -; v_gene: TRBV10-3; abundance: few; j_gene: TRBJ2-3; CDR3nt: TGTGCCATCAAAGTAGGGGGCACAGATACGCAGTATTTT; CDR3aa: CAIKVGGTDTQYF
d_gene: -; v_gene: TRBV14; abundance: -; j_gene: TRBJ2-5; CDR3nt: TGTGCCAGCAGCCAAGGTTTGGGACACAAAGAGACCCAGTACTTC; CDR3aa: CASSQGLGHKETQYF
d_gene: TRBD1; v_gene: TRBV30; abundance: -; j_gene: TRBJ1-2; CDR3nt: TGTGCCTGGAGTCCCCCCGACAGGGCTAACTATGGCTACACCTTC; CDR3aa: CAWSPPDRANYGYTF
d_gene: -; v_gene: TRBV29-1; abundance: -; j_gene: TRBJ2-7; CDR3nt: TGCAGCGTTGGAGGTCAGGGCCACGAGCAGTACTTC; CDR3aa: CSVGGQGHEQYF
d_gene: TRBD2; v_gene: TRBV3-1; abundance: few; j_gene: TRBJ2-1; CDR3nt: TGTGCCAGCAGCCAAGATGCGGGAGCGTTCAATGAGCAGTTCTTC; CDR3aa: CASSQDAGAFNEQFF
d_gene: TRBD2; v_gene: TRBV7-2; abundance: -; j_gene: TRBJ2-1; CDR3nt: TGTGCCAGCAGCCCCGTGGGGACTAGCGGGAACGACAATGAGCAGTTCTTC; CDR3aa: CASSPVGTSGNDNEQFF
d_gene: -; v_gene: TRBV10-3; abundance: -; j_gene: TRBJ2-7; CDR3nt: TGTGCCATCAGTGAGCCGGGACAATACGAGCAGTACTTC; CDR3aa: CAISEPGQYEQYF
d_gene: TRBD1; v_gene: TRBV29-1; abundance: -; j_gene: TRBJ2-3; CDR3nt: TGCAGCGCCCAGGGGACAGGGTGGGACGTGGATACGCAGTATTTT; CDR3aa: CSAQGTGWDVDTQYF
d_gene: -; v_gene: TRBV7-9; abundance: many; j_gene: TRBJ1-1; CDR3nt: TGTGCCAGCAGTTATGTCCAGAACACTGAAGCTTTCTTT; CDR3aa: CASSYVQNTEAFF
d_gene: TRBD1; v_gene: TRBV7-2; abundance: few; j_gene: TRBJ2-5; CDR3nt: TGTGCCAGCAGCCCGGACAGGGGGAGGAGAGAGACCCAGTACTTC; CDR3aa: CASSPDRGRRETQYF
d_gene: -; v_gene: TRBV4-3; abundance: few; j_gene: TRBJ2-7; CDR3nt: TGCGCCAGCAGCCAAGACCAGGCCAACTCCTACGAGCAGTACTTC; CDR3aa: CASSQDQANSYEQYF
d_gene: TRBD1; v_gene: TRBV20-1; abundance: few; j_gene: TRBJ2-5; CDR3nt: TGCAGTGCTCAGGACAGGGGGCGACTCGAGACCCAGTACTTC; CDR3aa: CSAQDRGRLETQYF
d_gene: -; v_gene: TRBV29-1; abundance: few; j_gene: TRBJ2-1; CDR3nt: TGCAGCTTTCAGACAGGGAGGGAGTTCTTC; CDR3aa: CSFQTGREFF
d_gene: TRBD1; v_gene: TRBV5-1; abundance: few; j_gene: TRBJ1-4; CDR3nt: TGCGCCAGCAGTCTTGACAGGGTACATGGAAAACTGTTTTTT; CDR3aa: CASSLDRVHGKLFF
d_gene: TRBD1; v_gene: TRBV7-9; abundance: -; j_gene: TRBJ1-1; CDR3nt: TGTGCCAGCAGCGCAGGGGGCGCGGGAACTGAAGCTTTCTTT; CDR3aa: CASSAGGAGTEAFF
d_gene: -; v_gene: TRBV28; abundance: -; j_gene: TRBJ2-7; CDR3nt: TGTGCCAGCAGGCCCATGGGGCCCACATCCTACGAGCAGTACTTC; CDR3aa: CASRPMGPTSYEQYF
d_gene: TRBD1; v_gene: TRBV6-2/TRBV6-3; abundance: few; j_gene: TRBJ2-5; CDR3nt: TGTGCCAGCAGGCCGACAGGGAAGACCCAGTACTTC; CDR3aa: CASRPTGKTQYF
d_gene: TRBD2; v_gene: TRBV20-1; abundance: -; j_gene: TRBJ2-7; CDR3nt: TGCAGTGCTAGCCCCCCTAGCGGGAGGGCCTACGAGCAGTACTTC; CDR3aa: CSASPPSGRAYEQYF
d_gene: TRBD1; v_gene: TRBV20-1; abundance: -; j_gene: TRBJ2-2; CDR3nt: TGCAGTGCGAAAACAGGGGGCGACACCGGGGAGCTGTTTTTT; CDR3aa: CSAKTGGDTGELFF